The 6 T cell receptor beta chains reported below all come from one sample, sequenced in a study of blood T cells in healthy people across ages (dated by TCRdb to about 2015). The library was prepared using 5' RACE. The sequencer listed for this sample is Illumina HiSeq 2500. A second PCR of 7 to 11 cycles was run with a J-beta primer mix and a sample-barcoded 5' primer. Using fastp trimming at Q25 and MiXCR clonotype assembly, TCRdb reanalyzed the public sequencing data and kept in-frame beta chains. Rows with a matching CDR3 protein are joined into one entry that keeps the most common DNA and genes. This sample gives about 1.7 million distinct CDR3 sequences in total; about 30% of them show up just once. Less than 9.5% of the sample belongs to the ten largest clones. The sequencing input was blood. These receptors originate from a woman aged 25 to 39 in good health.

The chain uses TRBV6-6 and TRBJ1-1; possible D gene TRBD1, 6 bases. V shed 4 bases and J shed 0 bases, with 15 bases lying between them. The CDR3 totals 16 residues. Germline assignment: CDR1 MNHNY and CDR2 SVGAGI (reference sequence). The CDR3: CASSSTGSQMNTEAFF. DNA of the CDR3: TGTGCCAGCAGTTCTACAGGGTCTCAAATGAACACTGAAGCTTTCTTT.

With regard to this clonotype: It may be a read error: a sequence one base away is much more abundant. CDR3 sequence: CSIWDQNEKRFF. The CDR3 region has the DNA TGCAGCATATGGGACCAGAATGAAAAACGGTTTTTT. This chain links TRBV29-1 with TRBJ1-4; D may be TRBD1 (5 bases). The CDR3 runs 12 residues. Germline V gene data show CDR1 as SQVTM and CDR2 as ANQGSEA.

Regarding this clonotype: A much more abundant neighbour one base away suggests this may be a read error. This rearrangement joins TRBV7-2 to TRBJ2-7; 8 nucleotides line up with TRBD1. This CDR3 spans 16 amino acids. Per the germline V gene, CDR1 is SGHTA and CDR2 is FQGNSA. CDR3 amino acids: CVSSFSGGQGPYEQYF. The CDR3 nucleotides read TGTGTCAGCAGCTTCAGTGGAGGACAGGGACCCTACGAGCAGTACTTC.

About this clonotype itself: One end of the junction does not line up with germline, which may come from a read error. The genes are TRBV6-5 and TRBJ2-3; D is possibly TRBD1 (7 bases). Looked up from germline, CDR1 is MNHEY and CDR2 is SVGAGI. The CDR3 is 17 amino acids. The CDR3 nucleotides read TGTGCCAGCAGTTACCGCGGGGTATTTGGGGGGACAGATACGCAATATTTT. Translating gives CASSYRGVFGGTDTQYF.

CDR3: CASSQMRTGRTDTQYF. In DNA, the CDR3 is TGTGCCAGCTCACAAATGCGGACAGGTCGTACAGATACGCAGTATTTT. The chain has TRBV18 and TRBJ2-3; 7 bases agree with TRBD1. The CDR3 covers 16 residues. Germline CDR1 reads KGHSH; CDR2 reads LQKENI. Trimming removed 4 bases from V and 3 bases from J; junction bases left unmatched: 10.

This clonotype was seen a few times. The J gene is TRBJ2-3, the V gene TRBV3-1; D gene unclear. The CDR3 has 17 residues. The germline V gene encodes CDR1 LGHDT and CDR2 YNNKEL (reference sequence). V lost 1 base, J lost 4 bases, and 18 bases lay in between. The CDR3 protein is CASSQVGALGSADTQYF. CDR3 bases: TGTGCCAGCAGCCAAGTCGGCGCCTTGGGGTCCGCAGATACGCAGTATTTT.